Here is one TCR beta chain with its context. Its matching antigen is unknown. Germline CDR1 and CDR2: SQVTM and ANQGSEA. This CDR3 spans 14 amino acids. Losses at the gene ends were 8 bases for V and 6 bases for J; bases not matched to a gene: 12. This sample stems from a study of cytomegalovirus exposure and HLA in healthy donors. Study-wide results and limits: Most of the CMV-associated TCR beta chains (in a later analysis) appeared to be HLA-restricted. Overall, roughly 160 TCR beta chains were annotated as cytomegalovirus-associated.

Primers for the PCR totalled 60 Vbeta and 13 Jbeta. Produced via immunoSEQ multiplex PCR; TCRdb's table is partial and in-frame only. This table has around 100,000 clones, about a tenth appearing once. The sequence was collected from a man between 40 and 49 years old in good health and CMV-seropositive. Sample: PBMCs. The chain recombines TRBV29-1 with TRBJ2-1; 8 bases align to TRBD2. CDR3 sequence reads: CSSGGLALSNEQFF. The CDR3 nucleotides read TGCAGCTCGGGGGGGCTAGCGCTGAGCAATGAGCAGTTCTTC.